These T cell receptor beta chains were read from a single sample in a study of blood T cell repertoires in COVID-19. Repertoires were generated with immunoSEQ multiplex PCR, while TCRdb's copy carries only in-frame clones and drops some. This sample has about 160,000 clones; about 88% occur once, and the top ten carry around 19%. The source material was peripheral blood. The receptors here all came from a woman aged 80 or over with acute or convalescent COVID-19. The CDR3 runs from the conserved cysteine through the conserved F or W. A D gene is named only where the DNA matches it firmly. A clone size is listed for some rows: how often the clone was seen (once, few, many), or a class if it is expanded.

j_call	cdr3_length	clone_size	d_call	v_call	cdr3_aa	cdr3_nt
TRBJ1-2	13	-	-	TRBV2	CASIIIGGAGYTF	TGTGCCAGCATTATCATAGGTGGAGCTGGCTACACCTTC
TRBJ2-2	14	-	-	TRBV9	CASSVASTTGELFF	TGTGCCAGCAGCGTAGCTAGTACCACCGGGGAGCTGTTTTTT
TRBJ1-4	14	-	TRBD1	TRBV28	CASSSGTGVEKLFF	TGTGCCAGCAGTTCCGGGACAGGGGTCGAAAAACTGTTTTTT
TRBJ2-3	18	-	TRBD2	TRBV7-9	CASSLARGRASGTDTQYF	TGTGCCAGCAGCTTAGCGCGTGGGAGGGCCAGCGGCACAGATACGCAGTATTTT
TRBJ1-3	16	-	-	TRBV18	CASSRPTGFSGNTIYF	TGTGCCAGCTCACGCCCGACAGGTTTCTCTGGAAACACCATATATTTT
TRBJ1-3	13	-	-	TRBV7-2	CASSLRMRDTIYF	TGTGCCAGCAGCTTAAGGATGAGGGACACCATATATTTT
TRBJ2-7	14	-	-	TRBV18	CASSPEHRVNEQYF	TGTGCCAGCTCACCAGAGCACCGGGTAAACGAGCAGTACTTC
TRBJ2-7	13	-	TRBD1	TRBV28	CASSDRGPYEQYF	TGTGCCAGCAGTGACAGGGGCCCCTACGAGCAGTACTTC
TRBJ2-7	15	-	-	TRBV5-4	CASSKGPESRYEQYF	TGTGCCAGCAGCAAGGGGCCGGAAAGTCGCTACGAGCAGTACTTC
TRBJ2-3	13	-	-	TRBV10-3	CAITPGLTDTQYF	TGTGCCATCACCCCAGGACTGACAGATACGCAGTATTTT
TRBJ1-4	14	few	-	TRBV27	CASSLAGSYEKLFF	TGTGCCAGCAGTTTAGCAGGAAGTTATGAAAAACTGTTTTTT
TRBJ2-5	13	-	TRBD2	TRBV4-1	CASSQASGETQYF	TGCGCCAGCAGCCAAGCTAGCGGGGAGACCCAGTACTTC
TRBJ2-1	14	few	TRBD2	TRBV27	CASKGLSSYNEQFF	TGTGCCAGCAAGGGACTATCCTCCTACAATGAGCAGTTCTTC
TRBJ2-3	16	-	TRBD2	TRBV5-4	CASSIGGGRSTDTQYF	TGTGCCAGCAGCATTGGGGGCGGGAGGAGCACAGATACGCAGTATTTT
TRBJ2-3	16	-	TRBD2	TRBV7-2	CASSLMSGGARDTQYF	TGTGCCAGCAGCTTAATGAGCGGGGGGGCTAGGGATACGCAGTATTTT
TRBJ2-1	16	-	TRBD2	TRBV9	CASSVGEAGGPHEQFF	TGTGCCAGCAGCGTAGGAGAGGCGGGGGGGCCTCATGAGCAGTTCTTC
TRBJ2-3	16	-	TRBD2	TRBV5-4	CASSLRLAGPTDTQYF	TGTGCCAGCAGCCTCCGTCTAGCGGGGCCCACAGATACGCAGTATTTT
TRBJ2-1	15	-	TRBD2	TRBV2	CASSEERGGYNEQFF	TGTGCCAGCAGTGAAGAGCGGGGTGGCTACAATGAGCAGTTCTTC
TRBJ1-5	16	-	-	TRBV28	CASSQSGGGQRQPQHF	TGTGCCAGCAGTCAGTCCGGCGGGGGTCAAAGGCAGCCCCAGCATTTT
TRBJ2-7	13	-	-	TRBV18	CASSPRGSYEQYF	TGTGCCAGCTCACCAAGGGGGTCCTACGAGCAGTACTTC
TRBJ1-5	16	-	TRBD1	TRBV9	CASTVPGQGANQPQHF	TGTGCCAGCACCGTACCGGGACAGGGGGCCAATCAGCCCCAGCATTTT
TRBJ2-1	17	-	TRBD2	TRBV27	CASSLLGSGSGHNEQFF	TGTGCCAGCAGTTTATTGGGAAGCGGGAGCGGTCACAATGAGCAGTTCTTC
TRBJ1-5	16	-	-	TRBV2	CASSSRQGSSNQPQHF	TGTGCCAGCAGTTCGCGGCAGGGCTCGTCCAATCAGCCCCAGCATTTT
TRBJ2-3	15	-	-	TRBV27	CASKQMGAVTDTQYF	TGTGCCAGCAAGCAGATGGGGGCGGTCACAGATACGCAGTATTTT